Each of the 28 T cell receptor beta chains below was sequenced from the same sample in a study of T cells in localized non-small cell lung cancer. Profiling relied on immunoSEQ multiplex PCR, and the TCRdb table lists in-frame clones only, not all of them. The sample contains 55,000 to 65,000 clones, roughly 92% of which appear only once. This material consisted of peripheral blood, taken before any cancer treatment. Source of these receptors: a man aged 40 to 70 with stage I lung adenocarcinoma.

V is TRBV7-2 and J is TRBJ2-7, with D unresolved. In germline, CDR1 is SGHTA, CDR2 FQGNSA. The CDR3 has 11 amino acids. Trimming shortened V by 1 base and J by 6 bases, and 4 bases separated the two germline ends. The CDR3 DNA is TGTGCCAGCAGCTTAGGGGCCGAGCAGTACTTC. This encodes CASSLGAEQYF.

The rearrangement joins TRBV5-1 to TRBJ2-3; TRBD2 agrees at 8 bases. This CDR3 spans 15 amino acids. Unmatched junction bases numbered 8, after V lost 4 bases and J lost 4 bases. Looked up from germline, CDR1 is SGHRS and CDR2 is YFSETQ. The CDR3 loop is CASSSGTRDSDTQYF. The DNA for the CDR3 is TGCGCCAGCAGCAGCGGGACTAGGGATTCAGATACGCAGTATTTT.

V usage is TRBV5-1 and J usage is TRBJ1-4, with D possibly TRBD1 on 6 matching bases. The V end was cut by 5 bases, the J end by 6 bases, with 8 bases between. The CDR3 contains 12 residues. Germline V gives CDR1 SGHRS, CDR2 YFSETQ. CDR3 residues: CASRGADEKLFF. As DNA, the CDR3 is TGCGCCAGCAGGGGGGCAGATGAAAAACTGTTTTTT.

The rearrangement links TRBV25-1 to TRBJ2-1, with D maybe TRBD2 (5 bases). Trimming removed 5 bases at V and 6 bases at J, with 17 bases between. The CDR3 totals 15 residues. In germline, CDR1 is MGHDK, CDR2 SYGVNS. Here the CDR3 reads CASSTGEGVSNEQFF. The CDR3 nucleotides read TGTGCCAGCAGTACCGGAGAGGGAGTTAGCAATGAGCAGTTCTTC.

The rearrangement uses TRBV2 and TRBJ2-1; no reliable D call. Germline V gives CDR1 SNHLY, CDR2 FYNNEI. V dropped 5 bases and J dropped 6 bases, with 14 bases sitting between them. The CDR3 covers 14 residues. The CDR3 DNA follows: TGTGCCAGCAGTCCTCTCACGACTGGCAATGAGCAGTTCTTC. This gives the protein CASSPLTTGNEQFF.

This rearrangement joins TRBV30 to TRBJ1-2; D is uncertain. Deletions cut 0 bases from V and 6 bases from J, with 14 bases between. Germline V gives CDR1 GTSNPN, CDR2 SVGIG (reference sequence). The CDR3 totals 14 residues. The DNA of the CDR3 is TGTGCCTGGAGTGTAAGGACTCCACCCCATGGCTACACCTTC. Protein: CAWSVRTPPHGYTF.

The chain carries TRBV18 and TRBJ2-1; tentative D call: TRBD2 (5 bases). CDR3 size: 13 residues. Germline V gene lookup returns CDR1 KGHSH and CDR2 LQKENI. V dropped 1 base and J dropped 8 bases, with 9 bases sitting between them. CDR3 in DNA: TGTGCCAGCTCACCACAGATGGGAGATGAGCAGTTCTTC. Translation: CASSPQMGDEQFF.

The chain links TRBV6-1 to TRBJ1-4; 9 positions match TRBD1. Germline V gene sequence: CDR1 MNHNS, CDR2 SASEGT. The CDR3 is 16 residues long. The V segment lost 4 bases and the J segment 11 bases; nucleotides outside the gene matches: 14. CDR3 DNA sequence: TGTGCCAGCAGTGTAGCCCCCGAGACAGGGGGGCGGAAACTGTTTTTT. Encoded protein: CASSVAPETGGRKLFF.

The V call is TRBV2, the J call TRBJ2-5; no firm D call. The CDR3 runs to 12 residues. The germline V gene encodes CDR1 SNHLY and CDR2 FYNNEI. V lost 7 bases, J lost 5 bases, and 11 bases lay in between. CDR3 in DNA: TGTGCCAGCACCTGGCTCGGTGAGACCCAGTACTTC. Protein product: CASTWLGETQYF.

The V and J genes are TRBV28 and TRBJ2-1; TRBD2 matches 10 bases. This CDR3 spans 18 amino acids. Unmatched junction bases numbered 15, after V lost 8 bases and J lost 2 bases. Per germline, CDR1 MDHEN and CDR2 SYDVKM. In nucleotides, the CDR3 is TGTGCCAGCGTCCGAGCGGGAGGGGTTGGTTCTCCCTACAATGAGCAGTTCTTC. It encodes CASVRAGGVGSPYNEQFF.

The genes are TRBV9 and TRBJ1-4; D not resolved. V lost 2 bases and J lost 7, with 12 bases in between. The CDR3 runs to 14 residues. The germline V gene encodes CDR1 SGDLS and CDR2 YYNGEE. This chain's CDR3 is CASSVGDGGEKLFF. The CDR3 DNA reads TGTGCCAGCAGCGTCGGAGATGGCGGTGAAAAACTGTTTTTT. The full variable domain, its missing parts supplied by reference TRBV9 and TRBJ1-4, is DSGVTQTPKHLITATGQRVTLRCSPRSGDLSVYWYQQSLDQGLQFLIQYYNGEERAKGNILERFSAQQFPDLHSELNLSSLELGDSALYFCASSVGDGGEKLFFGSGTQLSVL.

This rearrangement joins TRBV19 to TRBJ2-7; TRBD1 matches at 9 bases. The CDR3 has 15 amino acids. Germline assignment: CDR1 LNHDA and CDR2 SQIVND (reference sequence). The V gene end was trimmed by 7 bases and the J gene end by 0 bases; junction bases not matched to a gene: 7. The CDR3 sequence is CASTAGQGSSYEQYF. CDR3 DNA sequence: TGTGCCAGTACCGCGGGACAGGGTAGCTCCTACGAGCAGTACTTC.

This clone was observed a single time. The V call is TRBV5-6, the J call TRBJ2-5, with no clear D. CDR1 and CDR2 (germline): SGHDT, YYEEEE. CDR3 length equals 15 residues. V dropped 4 bases and J dropped 4 bases, with 17 bases sitting between them. CDR3 protein: CASSRTLSGSETQYF. Here the CDR3 DNA reads TGTGCCAGCAGCCGGACCCTGTCGGGTTCAGAGACCCAGTACTTC. Based on the CDR3 plus reference TRBV5-6 and TRBJ2-5, the full variable domain is DAGVTQSPTHLIKTRGQQVTLRCSPKSGHDTVSWYQQALGQGPQFIFQYYEEEERQRGNFPDRFSGHQFPNYSSELNVNALLLGDSALYLCASSRTLSGSETQYFGPGTRLLVL.

The chain couples TRBV13 to TRBJ2-7; 8 bases are shared with TRBD2. The CDR3 contains 14 residues. V lost 5 bases to trimming and J lost 3 bases; unmatched junction nucleotides: 6. CDR1 and CDR2 from the germline V gene are PRHDT and FYEKMQ (reference sequence). CDR3 residues: CASSTGTRVYEQYF. In DNA, the CDR3 is TGTGCCAGCAGCACCGGGACTAGGGTCTACGAGCAGTACTTC.

V is TRBV18 and J is TRBJ2-1; tentative D call: TRBD1 (6 bases). This CDR3 comprises 20 residues. The germline V and J ends were trimmed by 2 bases and 0 bases, with 23 bases remaining between them. The germline gives CDR1 KGHSH, CDR2 LQKENI. The CDR3 nucleotides are TGTGCCAGCTCACCATACATCGCCACACAGGGCTATGGCTCCTACAATGAGCAGTTCTTC. Translated: CASSPYIATQGYGSYNEQFF.

This chain joins TRBV19 and TRBJ1-5; no clear D gene. CDR1 is LNHDA and CDR2 is SQIVND in the germline V gene (reference sequence). Deletions cut 9 bases from V and 3 bases from J, with 12 bases between. This CDR3 contains 13 residues. The CDR3 DNA reads TGTGCCAGCTCAGGACTGCTCAATCAGCCCCAGCATTTT. It translates to CASSGLLNQPQHF.

This clone was seen a handful of times. This sequence joins TRBV4-1 and TRBJ2-1; D ambiguous. CDR3 size: 17 residues. Trimming stripped 0 bases from V and 6 bases from J, with 18 bases between. The germline V gene encodes CDR1 MGHRA and CDR2 YSYEKL. The CDR3 DNA reads as TGCGCCAGCAGCCAAGATCCGGCGTTAGGGTTGATCAATGAGCAGTTCTTC. Translation: CASSQDPALGLINEQFF.

This chain joins TRBV9 and TRBJ1-4, with D uncertain. This CDR3 contains 15 residues. CDR1 is SGDLS, CDR2 YYNGEE, per germline. With 4 bases removed from V and 3 bases from J, the gap between germline ends came to 13 bases. This chain's CDR3 is CASSPGSLANEKLFF. For the CDR3, the DNA is TGTGCCAGCAGCCCCGGGAGTTTGGCTAATGAAAAACTGTTTTTT.

This clone is judged medium-sized. The V gene is TRBV28, the J gene TRBJ2-3; D gene unclear. CDR1 is MDHEN and CDR2 is SYDVKM in the germline V gene. The CDR3 runs 14 residues. Trimming took off 0 bases at V and 0 bases at J, with 4 bases between the two ends. The chain's CDR3 is CASSLWDSTDTQYF. CDR3 nucleotides: TGTGCCAGCAGTTTATGGGACAGCACAGATACGCAGTATTTT.

The chain joins TRBV11-2 to TRBJ2-1; 12 bases map to TRBD2. The germline V gene has CDR1 SGHAT and CDR2 FQNNGV. With 5 bases clipped from V and 9 bases from J, the junction kept 8 bases outside the gene matches. The CDR3 consists of 15 residues. The CDR3 sequence: CASSPPTSGSGEQFF. The CDR3 DNA sequence: TGTGCCAGCAGCCCTCCGACTAGCGGGAGCGGTGAGCAGTTCTTC.

As DNA, the CDR3 is TGTGCCTGGGCTCCCGGGGGATTCTACGAGCAGTACTTC. As protein: CAWAPGGFYEQYF. The rearrangement links TRBV30 to TRBJ2-7; tentative D call: TRBD2 (6 bases). V lost 5 bases to trimming and J lost 3 bases, with 14 bases between them. The CDR3 is 13 residues long. In germline, CDR1 is GTSNPN, CDR2 SVGIG (reference sequence). The full variable domain, rest sourced from reference TRBV30 and TRBJ2-7, is SQTIHQWPATLVQPVGSPLSLECTVEGTSNPNLYWYRQAAGRGLQLLFYSVGIGQISSEVPQNLSASRPQDRQFILSSKKLLLSDSGFYLCAWAPGGFYEQYFGPGTRLTVT.

V is TRBV7-2 and J is TRBJ2-1; a weak D match, TRBD2 (6 bases). The CDR3 runs 17 residues. Per the germline V gene, CDR1 is SGHTA and CDR2 is FQGNSA. V was trimmed by 2 bases and J by 8 bases, leaving 22 bases between them. The CDR3 loop is CASSLSARAGIIDEQFF. CDR3 DNA sequence: TGTGCCAGCAGCTTAAGCGCCAGGGCGGGGATTATAGATGAGCAGTTCTTC.

The V and J genes are TRBV7-2 and TRBJ2-7; 8 nucleotides line up with TRBD1. Germline CDR1 reads SGHTA; CDR2 reads FQGNSA. V shed 5 bases, J shed 5 bases, and the junction held 8 bases outside the gene matches. The CDR3 spans 14 residues. The CDR3 protein is CASSPGTGIHEQYF. Written as DNA, the CDR3 is TGTGCCAGCAGCCCCGGGACAGGTATACACGAGCAGTACTTC.

The V call is TRBV4-1, the J call TRBJ2-2, with D unresolved. Germline CDR1 is MGHRA and CDR2 is YSYEKL. Trimming removed 0 bases from V and 0 bases from J, with 8 bases in between. This CDR3 has 16 residues. The CDR3 here is CASSQDHPANTGELFF. CDR3 in DNA: TGCGCCAGCAGCCAAGACCACCCAGCGAACACCGGGGAGCTGTTTTTT.

The chain recombines TRBV19 with TRBJ1-1; TRBD1 agrees at 11 bases. Trimming took 8 bases from V and 6 from J; bases not matched to a gene: 8. From germline, CDR1 is LNHDA and CDR2 SQIVND (reference sequence). The CDR3 contains 14 residues. CDR3 nucleotides: TGTGCCAGTGGGAGGACAGGGGGCGACCCTGAAGCTTTCTTT. This sequence encodes CASGRTGGDPEAFF. Together with reference TRBV19 and TRBJ1-1, the CDR3 gives the full variable domain: DGGITQSPKYLFRKEGQNVTLSCEQNLNHDAMYWYRQDPGQGLRLIYYSQIVNDFQKGDIAEGYSVSREKKESFPLTVTSAQKNPTAFYLCASGRTGGDPEAFFGQGTRLTVV.

CDR3 region: CAWRCLRLDNEQFF. CDR3 DNA: TGTGCCTGGAGGTGTCTCCGACTAGACAATGAGCAGTTCTTC. The chain links TRBV30 to TRBJ2-1; TRBD2 might be the D (6 bases). The CDR3 totals 14 residues. The V gene lost 3 bases and the J gene lost 5 bases, with 14 bases spanning the gap. CDR1 is GTSNPN and CDR2 is SVGIG in the germline V gene (reference sequence).

Only one count was recorded for this clone. The V call is TRBV18, the J call TRBJ2-1; unclear D gene. V shed 2 bases and J shed 7 bases, with 9 bases lying between them. This CDR3 has 13 amino acids. From germline, CDR1 is KGHSH and CDR2 LQKENI. As DNA, the CDR3 is TGTGCCAGCTCACCAGGTGGGCGGAATGAGCAGTTCTTC. Its protein is CASSPGGRNEQFF.

The V gene is TRBV11-3, the J gene TRBJ2-6; no firm D call. Germline assignment: CDR1 SGHNT and CDR2 YENEEA. The germline V and J ends were trimmed by 5 bases and 0 bases, with 20 bases remaining between them. The CDR3 is 19 residues long. This chain's CDR3 is CASSPASFLGISGANVLTF. CDR3 sequence (DNA): TGTGCCAGCAGCCCTGCCTCATTTTTAGGGATCTCTGGGGCCAACGTCCTGACTTTC. Using reference TRBV11-3 and TRBJ2-6 for the parts outside the CDR3, the full variable domain is EAGVVQSPRYKIIEKKQPVAFWCNPISGHNTLYWYLQNLGQGPELLIRYENEEAVDDSQLPKDRFSAERLKGVDSTLKIQPAELGDSAVYLCASSPASFLGISGANVLTFGAGSRLTVL.